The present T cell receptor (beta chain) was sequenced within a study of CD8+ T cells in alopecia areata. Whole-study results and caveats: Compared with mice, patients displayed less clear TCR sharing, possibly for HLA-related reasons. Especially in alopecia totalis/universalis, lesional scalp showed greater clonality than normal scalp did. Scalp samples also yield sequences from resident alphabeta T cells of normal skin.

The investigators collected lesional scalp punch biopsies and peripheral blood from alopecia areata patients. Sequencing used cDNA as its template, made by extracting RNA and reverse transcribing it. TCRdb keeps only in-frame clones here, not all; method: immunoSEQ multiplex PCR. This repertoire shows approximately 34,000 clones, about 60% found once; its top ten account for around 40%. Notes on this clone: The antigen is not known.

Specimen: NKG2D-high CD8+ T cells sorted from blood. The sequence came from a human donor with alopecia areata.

CDR3 residues: CASKPTSGAYEQYF. The DNA of the CDR3 is TGTGCCAGCAAACCGACTAGCGGGGCCTACGAGCAGTACTTC. The chain carries TRBV2 and TRBJ2-7, with 11 bases lining up with TRBD2. Germline V gene lookup returns CDR1 SNHLY and CDR2 FYNNEI. CDR3 length: 14 amino acids. V lost 7 bases and J lost 2; bases outside the gene matches: 4.